This T cell receptor beta chain was found in a study of blood T cells in healthy people across ages. The wider study: About one barcoded beta molecule per two T cells was the capture yield of template switching. Study outcomes and limitations: Naive and antigen-experienced cells could not be conclusively compared, given unsorted PBMCs.

A second PCR of about 7 to 11 cycles used a sample-barcoded 5' primer and a J-beta primer mix. One entry per CDR3 protein, called by TCRdb with MiXCR from the 5' RACE reads. Here the sample spans approximately 730,000 distinct CDR3 sequences, about 55% being singletons. Note on this clonotype: What it recognizes is unknown.

Every participating donor contributed 8 to 10 milliliters of peripheral blood through a draw. Extractions gave at least 6 micrograms of total RNA per sample. The germline V gene has CDR1 WSHSY and CDR2 SAAADI. The CDR3 extends over 12 amino acids. The V gene lost 11 bases and the J gene lost 3 bases, with 13 bases spanning the gap. This TCR came from a man aged 80 or over in good health. Sequencing was carried out using blood. The rearrangement joins TRBV10-2 to TRBJ1-2; D not certain. CDR3 DNA: TGCGCCTGCCGTTCGGGTGACTATGGCTACACCTTC. The encoded protein is CACRSGDYGYTF.